Listed here is a single T cell receptor beta chain. Produced via immunoSEQ multiplex PCR; TCRdb's table is partial and in-frame only. The sample records fewer than 200,000 clones, around 93% being singletons. Only Caucasian adults living in Nashville, Tennessee made up the donor group. The sample originates from a study of shared clonotypes between healthy human individuals. This CDR3 contains 18 residues. V was cut by 3 bases and J by 5 bases, with 25 bases left in between. Germline CDR1 reads LNHDA; CDR2 reads SQIVND (reference sequence). This rearrangement joins TRBV19 to TRBJ1-1; possible D gene TRBD1, 6 bases. The receptor was isolated from a woman aged 25 to 45 in good health. The material sequenced was naive CD4+ T cells sorted from blood. Subset noted: CD45RA+ positively selected. The CDR3 DNA reads TGTGCCAGTAGTATGCGATTGGATGGCGGGGGCAGGTGGACTGAAGCTTTCTTT. This codes for CASSMRLDGGGRWTEAFF.